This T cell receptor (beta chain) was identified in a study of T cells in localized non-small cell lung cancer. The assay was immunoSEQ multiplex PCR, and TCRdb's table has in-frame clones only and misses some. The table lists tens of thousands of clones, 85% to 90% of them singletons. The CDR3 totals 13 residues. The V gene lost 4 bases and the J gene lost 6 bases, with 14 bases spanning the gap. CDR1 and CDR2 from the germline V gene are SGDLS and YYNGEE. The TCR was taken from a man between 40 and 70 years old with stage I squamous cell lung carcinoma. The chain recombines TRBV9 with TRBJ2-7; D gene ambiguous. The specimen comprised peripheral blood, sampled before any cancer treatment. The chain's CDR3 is CASSSQVVGEQYF. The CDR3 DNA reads TGTGCCAGCAGCTCACAAGTGGTGGGCGAGCAGTACTTC.